This T cell receptor beta chain was captured by sequencing in a study of PD-1 blockade in classical Hodgkin lymphoma. Study-wide results and limits: Reports described newly diagnosed patients as having lower baseline TCR diversity than healthy donors. Exclusion was the outcome for patients who began nivolumab under 1 year after ASCT.

Time point described: cycle 4 day 1 (C4D1), after about 6 weeks of nivolumab. All the patients suffered relapse after autologous stem cell transplantation, and brentuximab vedotin exposure differed. Patients had relapsed/refractory classical Hodgkin lymphoma with complete response, partial response or progressive disease as best response. The assay was immunoSEQ multiplex PCR, and TCRdb's table has in-frame clones only and misses some. Of 40,000 to 55,000 clones in the sample, roughly 73% are singletons; the top ten hold 37%. Germline V gene data show CDR1 as MNHEY and CDR2 as SMNVEV (reference sequence). The CDR3 runs to 13 residues. After removal of 4 bases from V and 10 bases from J, the junction contained 7 bases not matched to a gene. As to this clone: Its antigen is unidentified.

The chain couples TRBV27 to TRBJ1-3; 7 positions agree with TRBD1. Source: peripheral blood mononuclear cells (PBMCs), taken before the fourth cycle of nivolumab. The receptor was isolated from a human donor with classical Hodgkin lymphoma. The CDR3 DNA reads as TGTGCCAGCAGTTCGATTTACAGGGGTACCATATATTTT. This gives the protein CASSSIYRGTIYF.